This T cell receptor beta chain was obtained from a study of blood T cell repertoires in COVID-19. Background on the study: Material from acute and convalescent COVID-19 was sourced from the United States, Italy and Spain. Sources were T cells, B-cell-depleted T cells, or PBMCs; the material itself was cDNA or gDNA.

The assay was immunoSEQ multiplex PCR, and TCRdb's table has in-frame clones only and misses some. The sample shows 250,000 to 300,000 clones, around 90% of them seen only once. Enrollees, about 18 to 89 years old, lived in around 23 US areas. This CDR3 is built from 15 residues. Germline loops: CDR1 KGHSH, CDR2 LQKENI. With 6 bases removed from V and 7 bases from J, the gap between germline ends came to 18 bases. The sequenced sample consisted of PBMCs or T cells enriched from blood (not recorded which). The rearrangement links TRBV18 to TRBJ1-4, with D perhaps TRBD1 (6 bases). The clonotype was recovered from a woman aged 25-40 years who had recovered from COVID-19. CDR3 in amino acids: CASSSSGRGGEKLFF. The CDR3 bases are TGTGCCAGCTCCAGTTCAGGCAGGGGCGGTGAAAAACTGTTTTTT.